Shown below are 27 T cell receptor beta chains from a single sample sequenced in a study of post-analysis software for immune sequencing data. General study points: Several TRBV segments occurring more often in patients than controls included TRBV5-6, TRBV5-1 and TRBV20-1.

These receptors' targets are unknown. Built from TCR beta cDNA, the libraries had unique molecular identifiers in them. TCRdb independently ran MiXCR on the PCR reads; one entry per CDR3 protein. The sample records a few hundred thousand distinct CDR3 sequences, roughly 34% being singletons. The specimen sequenced was blood. The receptors were sampled from a girl between 2 and 17 years old with multiple sclerosis.

The genes are TRBV20-1 and TRBJ2-7; 7 nucleotides agree with TRBD1. There are 13 residues in the CDR3. From germline, CDR1 is DFQATT and CDR2 SNEGSKA (reference sequence). The V gene end was trimmed by 6 bases and the J gene end by 2 bases; junction bases not matched to a gene: 7. The CDR3 protein is CSADGDSAYEQYF. In DNA, the CDR3 is TGCAGTGCGGATGGGGACAGTGCCTACGAGCAGTACTTC.

This clonotype was picked up a small number of times. The chain has TRBV5-6 and TRBJ2-3, with D hard to call. Germline values: CDR1 SGHDT, CDR2 YYEEEE. The V end lost 1 base, the J end lost 4 bases, and 16 bases lay between the germline ends. This CDR3 has 16 amino acids. The CDR3 coding sequence is TGTGCCAGCAGCTTGTTTAGGCTGGGATATGCAGATACGCAGTATTTT. This codes for CASSLFRLGYADTQYF.

Turning to this clonotype: One base away lies a much larger clone, so this may be a sequencing read error. The rearrangement uses TRBV12-3 or TRBV12-4 and TRBJ1-2; the match to TRBD1 covers 9 bases. There are 15 residues in the CDR3. DNA of the CDR3: TGTGTCAGCAGCTATAATCCCGGGACAGGGAACGGCTACACCTTC. Protein product: CVSSYNPGTGNGYTF.

This clonotype was counted between two and nine times. The chain uses TRBV5-1 and TRBJ2-3; D ambiguous. V was clipped by 2 bases and J by 3 bases, with 13 bases between them. From germline, CDR1 is SGHRS and CDR2 YFSETQ. There are 15 residues in the CDR3. The CDR3 loop is CASSFEPDGTDTQYF. As DNA, the CDR3 is TGCGCCAGCAGCTTCGAACCAGACGGGACAGATACGCAGTATTTT. Filled out from reference TRBV5-1 and TRBJ2-3, the complete variable domain reads KAGVTQTPRYLIKTRGQQVTLSCSPISGHRSVSWYQQTPGQGLQFLFEYFSETQRNKGNFPGRFSGRQFSNSRSEMNVSTLELGDSALYLCASSFEPDGTDTQYFGPGTRLTVL.

This clonotype came up a few times. The rearrangement joins TRBV20-1 to TRBJ2-1; 11 bases are a match to TRBD2. The V segment lost 4 bases and the J segment 0 bases; nucleotides outside the gene matches: 8. The germline gives CDR1 DFQATT, CDR2 SNEGSKA (reference sequence). There are 17 residues in the CDR3. CDR3 nucleotides: TGCAGTGCTACAGGGGGTAGCGGGGGGGCCTCCTACAATGAGCAGTTCTTC. Amino acid sequence: CSATGGSGGASYNEQFF.

Written as DNA, the CDR3 is TGTGCCAGCAGCCGGGGGGGCCGAGGCACAGATACGCAGTATTTT. Translated, it gives CASSRGGRGTDTQYF. The chain has TRBV7-2 and TRBJ2-3; TRBD2 matches 8 bases. Germline V gene sequence: CDR1 SGHTA, CDR2 FQGNSA. CDR3 size: 15 residues. The junction had 5 bases not matched to a gene; V was cut back by 5 bases and J by 1 base. The complete variable domain, with remaining parts taken from reference TRBV7-2 and TRBJ2-3, reads GAGVSQSPSNKVTEKGKDVELRCDPISGHTALYWYRQSLGQGLEFLIYFQGNSAPDKSGLPSDRFSAERTGGSVSTLTIQRTQQEDSAVYLCASSRGGRGTDTQYFGPGTRLTVL.

The chain uses TRBV20-1 and TRBJ1-5, with D perhaps matching TRBD1 (5 bases). Germline CDR1 reads DFQATT; CDR2 reads SNEGSKA (reference sequence). CDR3 length: 13 amino acids. V was shortened by 6 bases and J by 5 bases, with 14 bases between the two germline ends. CDR3 DNA: TGCAGTGCAATTCAGGGTAACGATCAGCCCCAGCATTTT. Protein product: CSAIQGNDQPQHF.

The chain has TRBV6-5 and TRBJ1-2; 8 bases line up with TRBD1. CDR3 length equals 13 residues. Unmatched junction bases numbered 6, after V lost 4 bases and J lost 8 bases. Looked up from germline, CDR1 is MNHEY and CDR2 is SVGAGI. In DNA form, the CDR3 reads TGTGCCAGCAGTTTATCAGGGGGCTGGGGCTACACCTTC. Its protein product is CASSLSGGWGYTF.

The chain links TRBV29-1 to TRBJ1-2; TRBD1 is a possible D gene (6 bases). The CDR3 length is 13 residues. Germline V gene sequence: CDR1 SQVTM, CDR2 ANQGSEA. Between the trimmed V and J ends, which lost 1 base and 4 bases, there was a span of 10 bases. The CDR3 DNA reads TGCAGCGTTGAAGGAACAGGGCCCTATGGCTACACCTTC. It specifies CSVEGTGPYGYTF.

With respect to this clonotype: One end of the junction varies from germline; a read error may be responsible. The V gene is TRBV7-3, the J gene TRBJ2-7; 7 positions agree with TRBD2. The CDR3 has 15 residues. Germline values: CDR1 SGHTA, CDR2 FQGTGA. The CDR3 DNA reads as TGTGCCGGCAGCTTATGGGGGGGGTGCATCTACGAGCAGTACTTC. As protein: CAGSLWGGCIYEQYF.

This sequence joins TRBV20-1 and TRBJ2-5; 8 nucleotides align to TRBD2. The last part of the DNA fits TRBJ2-7 better; the J call may be wrong. Germline V gene sequence: CDR1 DFQATT, CDR2 SNEGSKA (reference sequence). This CDR3 is 15 amino acids long. The CDR3 nucleotides are TGCAGTGCTAGGGGGTCCAAAGCGGGGGTTTACGAGCAGTACTTC. As protein: CSARGSKAGVYEQYF.

This clonotype was detected a few times. The chain employs TRBV13 and TRBJ2-5; 7 bases map to TRBD1. Trimming at V came to 5 bases and at J to 2 bases, leaving 5 bases not matched to a gene. The germline gives CDR1 PRHDT, CDR2 FYEKMQ (reference sequence). The CDR3 loop spans 14 amino acids. The CDR3 DNA reads as TGTGCCAGCAGCGGGGACAGAAAACAAGAGACCCAGTACTTC. It translates to CASSGDRKQETQYF. The whole variable domain, remainder taken from reference TRBV13 and TRBJ2-5, is AAGVIQSPRHLIKEKRETATLKCYPIPRHDTVYWYQQGPGQDPQFLISFYEKMQSDKGSIPDRFSAQQFSDYHSELNMSSLELGDSALYFCASSGDRKQETQYFGPGTRLLVL.

The gene calls are TRBV5-1 and TRBJ2-5; D might be TRBD1 or TRBD2, each matching 5 bases. The V end was cut by 4 bases, the J end by 0 bases, with 10 bases between. The CDR3 sequence is 14 residues long. The germline V gene has CDR1 SGHRS and CDR2 YFSETQ. CDR3 residues: CASSRGTYQETQYF. Written as DNA, the CDR3 is TGCGCCAGCAGCCGAGGGACGTACCAAGAGACCCAGTACTTC.

This clonotype was counted a few times. V usage is TRBV6-6 and J usage is TRBJ1-4, with TRBD1 matching over 7 bases. From germline, CDR1 is MNHNY and CDR2 SVGAGI (reference sequence). The CDR3 is 17 residues long. V lost 2 bases, J lost 0 bases, and 6 bases stayed unmatched. The CDR3 sequence: CASSYMGRGSTNEKLFF. The CDR3 coding sequence is TGTGCCAGCAGTTACATGGGCAGGGGGTCAACTAATGAAAAACTGTTTTTT.

For this clonotype: The junction differs from germline at one of its ends, possibly a read error. This chain uses TRBV7-2 with TRBJ2-3; D is possibly TRBD2 (5 bases). The germline CDR1 and CDR2 sequences are SGHTA and FQGNSA. This CDR3 is built from 13 residues. CDR3 sequence: CASSPGLIDAQYF. In nucleotides, the CDR3 is TGTGCCAGCAGCCCAGGACTGATAGATGCGCAGTATTTT.

CDR3 coding DNA: TGTGCCAGCAGCCAAGACCCCTTAAACGAGCAGTACTTC. Residues: CASSQDPLNEQYF. The chain uses TRBV3-1 and TRBJ2-1; D gene unclear. With the DNA end fitting TRBJ2-7 better, the J assignment may be wrong. CDR3 length equals 13 residues. CDR1 and CDR2 from the germline V gene are LGHDT and YNNKEL (reference sequence).

This clonotype was seen ten or more times. The chain carries TRBV27 and TRBJ2-5; D uncertain. Trimming left V 3 bases short and J 1 base short, with 12 bases between. The CDR3 consists of 15 residues. The germline CDR1 and CDR2 sequences are MNHEY and SMNVEV (reference sequence). The CDR3 DNA follows: TGTGCCAGCAGTTTTATCGGCTGGAGCCAAGAGACCCAGTACTTC. Translation: CASSFIGWSQETQYF.

Written as DNA, the CDR3 is TGCGCCAGCAGCTTGGACAGGGCGTGGACTGAAGCTTTCTTT. Amino acid sequence: CASSLDRAWTEAFF. The chain carries TRBV5-1 and TRBJ1-1; tentative D call: TRBD1 (6 bases). The CDR3 length is 14 residues. Germline loops: CDR1 SGHRS, CDR2 YFSETQ. Trimming removed 0 bases at V and 5 bases at J, with 11 bases between.

A few counts support this clonotype. The J gene is TRBJ2-3, the V gene TRBV5-1; D is unclear. Trimming shortened V by 6 bases and J by 4 bases, and 12 bases separated the two germline ends. Looked up from germline, CDR1 is SGHRS and CDR2 is YFSETQ. The CDR3 spans 13 residues. CDR3 bases: TGCGCCAGCAAATCACATATGGCAGATACGCAGTATTTT. Translated, it gives CASKSHMADTQYF.

This clonotype was found a few times. V gene TRBV7-9 combines with J gene TRBJ2-3, with unresolved D. Trimming stripped 5 bases from V and 4 bases from J, with 7 bases between. The V gene's germline CDR1 is SEHNR and CDR2 FQNEAQ (reference sequence). The CDR3 runs 12 residues. The CDR3 region has the DNA TGTGCCAGCAGCCCGACGGCAGATACGCAGTATTTT. Translation: CASSPTADTQYF.

This clonotype was seen a handful of times. The rearrangement joins TRBV12-3 or TRBV12-4 to TRBJ2-3, with D possibly matching TRBD2 (7 bases). There are 15 residues in the CDR3. Trimming pared 6 bases from V and 3 bases from J, leaving 16 bases between. This CDR3 is CASSRGGPRTDTQYF. Here the CDR3 DNA reads TGTGCCAGCAGCCGCGGGGGCCCTCGGACAGATACGCAGTATTTT.

The chain couples TRBV3-1 to TRBJ2-5, with a possible D match to TRBD1 (6 bases). Germline CDR1 and CDR2: LGHDT and YNNKEL (reference sequence). The CDR3 is 15 amino acids. Trimming removed 2 bases from V and 1 base from J, with 11 bases in between. CDR3 sequence: CASSQSYRVQETQYF. The CDR3 DNA follows: TGTGCCAGCAGCCAAAGTTACAGGGTCCAAGAGACCCAGTACTTC.

On this clonotype: One end of the junction is discordant with germline, which a read error may explain. The chain recombines TRBV20-1 with TRBJ2-1, with 14 bases that match TRBD2. Germline V gene lookup returns CDR1 DFQATT and CDR2 SNEGSKA (reference sequence). This CDR3 region has 19 residues. CDR3 DNA: TGCAGTGCTGGAGACTTGCAGACTAGCGGGGGGGAATCCTACAATGAGCAGTTCTTC. Translated: CSAGDLQTSGGESYNEQFF.

This clonotype was counted between two and nine times. CDR3: CASSFRDRYEQYF. CDR3 in DNA: TGTGCCAGCAGCTTCCGGGACAGGTACGAGCAGTACTTC. The rearrangement joins TRBV7-2 to TRBJ2-7, with TRBD1 matching 8 bases. The V gene's germline CDR1 is SGHTA and CDR2 FQGNSA. This CDR3 spans 13 amino acids. The trim removed 3 bases at V and 4 bases at J, leaving 2 bases unmatched.

V and J are TRBV7-6 and TRBJ2-7, with D perhaps matching TRBD2 (6 bases). This CDR3 has 13 amino acids. Germline V CDR1 and CDR2: SGHVS, FNYEAQ. V shed 4 bases and J shed 6 bases, with 13 bases lying between them. The CDR3 DNA follows: TGTGCCAGCAGCTCGCGGAGGGGTTGCGAGCAGTACTTC. As protein: CASSSRRGCEQYF.

This chain links TRBV7-3 with TRBJ2-2, with 7 bases lining up with TRBD2. J was trimmed by 6 bases and V by 2 bases; bases with no gene match: 6. CDR1 and CDR2 (germline): SGHTA, FQGTGA. The CDR3 totals 15 residues. CDR3 protein: CASSLLAGPPGELFF. In nucleotides, the CDR3 is TGTGCCAGCAGCTTATTAGCGGGTCCGCCCGGGGAGCTGTTTTTT.

This clonotype was counted between two and nine times. The J gene is TRBJ1-1, the V gene TRBV5-1; no clear D gene. The CDR3 runs to 14 residues. Trimming left V 0 bases short and J 4 bases short, with 10 bases between. CDR1 and CDR2 (germline): SGHRS, YFSETQ. CDR3 in DNA: TGCGCCAGCAGCTTGGCGACGGGGAGCACTGAAGCTTTCTTT. Its protein is CASSLATGSTEAFF.